A selection of T cell receptor beta chains follows, all from one sample in a study of OX40 agonist ivuxolimab in advanced cancers. The table came from immunoSEQ multiplex PCR; TCRdb's copy has only in-frame clones and leaves some out. The sample carries about 27,000 clones, more than 70% recorded once. The material sequenced was CD4+ or CD8+ T cells sorted from blood, taken in a trial of the OX40 agonist ivuxolimab. Receptor source: an adult with an advanced solid tumor such as melanoma, head and neck, liver or kidney cancer. CDR3s include the opening cysteine and the closing phenylalanine or tryptophan. The D gene is left open where the match is weak. Where a row states a size, it is once, few, many or the class of an expanded clone; other rows omit it.

D gene,J gene,clone size,V gene,CDR3 DNA,CDR3 protein
NA,TRBJ2-1,NA,TRBV11-2,TGTGCCAGCAGAGACCGGGACTTCTCCTACAATGAGCAGTTCTTC,CASRDRDFSYNEQFF
NA,TRBJ2-3,NA,TRBV7-8,TGTGCCAGCAGCTTTACAGGGAAAGATACGCAGTATTTT,CASSFTGKDTQYF
NA,TRBJ1-3,NA,TRBV27,TGTGCCAGCAGTTTCTTCCCCCCTGGGGTTTCCTACTCTGGAAACACCATATATTTT,CASSFFPPGVSYSGNTIYF
TRBD2,TRBJ2-1,few,TRBV2,TGTGCCAGCAGTTCACTAGCGGCCTTTACCTACAATGAGCAGTTCTTC,CASSSLAAFTYNEQFF
NA,TRBJ2-1,NA,TRBV4-3,TGCGCCAGCAGCCAAGGGGGTTTTGACAATGAGCAGTTCTTC,CASSQGGFDNEQFF
TRBD1,TRBJ1-2,large,TRBV19,TGTGCCAGTAGTATAGATCATAATACAGGGGGATCCTATGGCTACACCTTC,CASSIDHNTGGSYGYTF
NA,TRBJ2-3,NA,TRBV2,TGTGCCAGCGGAAGACCCGATACGCAGTATTTT,CASGRPDTQYF
NA,TRBJ1-5,NA,TRBV19,TGTGCCAGTAGATCGGCGGGCGAATGGTGGAAGCCCCAGCATTTT,CASRSAGEWWKPQHF
TRBD1,TRBJ2-7,few,TRBV13,TGTGCCAGCAGCTCCCAGGGGGCTCGGGACGAGCAGTACTTC,CASSSQGARDEQYF
NA,TRBJ2-7,NA,TRBV7-9,TGTGCCAGCAGCCGGACAGATTCCTACGAGCAGTACTTC,CASSRTDSYEQYF
NA,TRBJ1-5,NA,TRBV19,TGTGCCAGTAGGGGCCTACCGGGACCCGTGGGGGCAGGGGCCCAGCATTTT,CASRGLPGPVGAGAQHF
NA,TRBJ1-6,NA,TRBV7-2,TGTGCCAGCAGCTTAGGTCCCTATTACAATTCACCCCTCCACTTT,CASSLGPYYNSPLHF
TRBD2,TRBJ2-5,NA,TRBV10-3,TGTGCCATCAGTGGAAAAGGGACTAGCGGTTCCCAAGAGACCCAGTACTTC,CAISGKGTSGSQETQYF
NA,TRBJ2-5,NA,TRBV7-7,TGTGCTAGCAGCGCCGACAGAAGAGAGACCCAGTACTTC,CASSADRRETQYF
NA,TRBJ1-3,NA,TRBV5-4,TGTGCCAGCAGCGCGACATACAGGTCCAGTGGAAACACCATATATTTT,CASSATYRSSGNTIYF
TRBD2,TRBJ2-3,NA,TRBV30,TGTGCCTGGAGTGTATATGTTCGCGGGGGGGGAGATACGCAGTATTTT,CAWSVYVRGGGDTQYF
NA,TRBJ1-5,once,TRBV30,TGTGCCTGGAGTCCGGGGGGATATCAGCCCCAGCATTTT,CAWSPGGYQPQHF
NA,TRBJ1-1,NA,TRBV18,TGTGCCAGCTCACTCACCGGGACTGGTACTGAAGCTTTCTTT,CASSLTGTGTEAFF
NA,TRBJ1-5,NA,TRBV7-2,TGTGCCAGCAGCTTATGGGGGAATCAGCCCCAGCATTTT,CASSLWGNQPQHF
NA,TRBJ2-6,NA,TRBV19,TGTGCCAGTAGTATCGCGGGCTCTTACTCTGGGGCCAACGTCCTGACTTTC,CASSIAGSYSGANVLTF
TRBD1,TRBJ2-5,NA,TRBV29-1,TGCAGCGGCGGACAGGGGGTAGAGGAGACCCAGTACTTC,CSGGQGVEETQYF
NA,TRBJ1-2,NA,TRBV10-2,TGCGCCAGCAGTGGGGGTCCACGGCTCTATGGCTACACCTTC,CASSGGPRLYGYTF
NA,TRBJ1-5,NA,TRBV5-1,TGCGCCAGCAGCTTGGATATGGGCTGGGCGCCCCAGCATTTT,CASSLDMGWAPQHF
NA,TRBJ2-2,NA,TRBV5-4,TGTGCCAGCAGCTTTTTCGCGCCGCGCACCGGGGAGCTGTTTTTT,CASSFFAPRTGELFF
NA,TRBJ2-7,NA,TRBV6-5,TGTGCCAGCAGTTTGGGGGGGGGCCCCGAGCAGTACTTC,CASSLGGGPEQYF
NA,TRBJ2-7,NA,TRBV5-6,TGTGCCAGCAGCCCCGATGGGGGGCTCTACGAGCAGTACTTC,CASSPDGGLYEQYF
NA,TRBJ2-1,NA,TRBV30,TGTGCCTGGAGTGTCCCGCGGGGGCGTTACAATGAGCAGTTCTTC,CAWSVPRGRYNEQFF
TRBD2,TRBJ2-1,NA,TRBV19,TGTGCCAGTAGTTTAACGACTAGCGATTGGGATGAGCAGTTCTTC,CASSLTTSDWDEQFF
TRBD2,TRBJ2-1,NA,TRBV19,TGTGCCAGTAGTATTTGGGGGGGGAAGAGGAATGAGCAGTTCTTC,CASSIWGGKRNEQFF
TRBD1,TRBJ1-1,NA,TRBV6-5,TGTGCCAGCAGTCGCGACAGGGGCAACACTGAAGCTTTCTTT,CASSRDRGNTEAFF
NA,TRBJ1-2,few,TRBV7-3,TGTGCCAGCAGCTTAACGGGGAGGGGTGGCTACACCTTC,CASSLTGRGGYTF
NA,TRBJ1-1,NA,TRBV25-1,TGTGCCAGCAGCACCAGGCTCACTGAAGCTTTCTTT,CASSTRLTEAFF
NA,TRBJ2-3,NA,TRBV5-1,TGCGCCAGCGGAGAGGTCCTTAGCACAGATACGCAGTATTTT,CASGEVLSTDTQYF
NA,TRBJ2-1,NA,TRBV19,TGTGCCAGTAGTATTGAGGGGGTCTCCTACAATGAGCAGTTCTTC,CASSIEGVSYNEQFF
NA,TRBJ2-1,NA,TRBV5-1,TGCGCCAGCAGCTTGGGTGCAGGGTCCTACAATGAGCAGTTCTTC,CASSLGAGSYNEQFF
TRBD2,TRBJ2-7,NA,TRBV7-2,TGTGCCAGCAGCTTTGGTTTCAGCGGGGCTGGGTCCTACGAGCAGTACTTC,CASSFGFSGAGSYEQYF
NA,TRBJ2-3,NA,TRBV19,TGTGCCAGTGGCCTGGGGGTCACAGATACGCAGTATTTT,CASGLGVTDTQYF
TRBD1,TRBJ1-1,once,TRBV2,TGTGCCAGCAGTAAAGGACAGGTTAACACTGAAGCTTTCTTT,CASSKGQVNTEAFF
NA,TRBJ1-1,few,TRBV27,TGTGCCAGCAGTTTCACGGGACACCCGAACACTGAAGCTTTCTTT,CASSFTGHPNTEAFF
NA,TRBJ1-1,NA,TRBV28,TGTGCCAGCAGTTTAATGGTGAAGGTTGCTTTCTTT,CASSLMVKVAFF
TRBD2,TRBJ2-7,NA,TRBV7-2,TGTGCCAGCAGCTTAGGGCATAGCGGGAGATCAGGCGAGCAGTACTTC,CASSLGHSGRSGEQYF
NA,TRBJ2-5,once,TRBV27,TGTGCCAGCAGTTTAAGTAGAGGGGTCGGGGAGACCCAGTACTTC,CASSLSRGVGETQYF
NA,TRBJ2-7,NA,TRBV6-5,TGTGCCAGCTTCGGACCGTCGACCTACTACGAGCAGTACTTC,CASFGPSTYYEQYF
NA,TRBJ1-2,NA,TRBV6-5,TGTGCCACCCGATCCGGGACCGCTGCTAACTATGGCTACACCTTC,CATRSGTAANYGYTF
NA,TRBJ1-2,NA,TRBV5-1,TGCGCCAGCAGCGACGAACGGGAGGACACCTTC,CASSDEREDTF
TRBD2,TRBJ2-1,NA,TRBV7-8,TGTGCCAGCAGCCAAGCGGGGGGGAACTACAATGAGCAGTTCTTC,CASSQAGGNYNEQFF
NA,TRBJ2-1,NA,TRBV2,TGTGCCAGCAGTGCCTCCGGGGGTAGGTCCTACAATGAGCAGTTCTTC,CASSASGGRSYNEQFF
TRBD2,TRBJ2-1,few,TRBV6-6,TGTGCCAGCAGTGATAGCGGGGGGGCCCACGGTGAGCAGTTCTTC,CASSDSGGAHGEQFF
TRBD1,TRBJ1-1,NA,TRBV29-1,TGCAGCGTCGGGACAGATGAAGCTTTCTTT,CSVGTDEAFF
NA,TRBJ1-3,NA,TRBV18,TGTGCCAGCTCACCAGAGACAGGCCCACTCTCTGGAAACACCATATATTTT,CASSPETGPLSGNTIYF
NA,TRBJ2-1,NA,TRBV6-5,TGTGCCAGCAGGGGAAGCCGGGAACGTCGCAATGAGCAGTTCTTC,CASRGSRERRNEQFF
TRBD1,TRBJ1-5,few,TRBV28,TGTGCCAGCACAGGGGGTAATAGCAATCAGCCCCAGCATTTT,CASTGGNSNQPQHF
NA,TRBJ1-2,NA,TRBV7-9,TGTGCCAGCAGCTTAGCAGGGCCCAACTATGGCTACACCTTC,CASSLAGPNYGYTF
NA,TRBJ2-7,NA,TRBV7-2,TGTGCCAGCAGCTTATACACCCTTGGCCCCTACGAGCAGTACTTC,CASSLYTLGPYEQYF